One TCR beta chain is described in this entry. The authors' processing: It was from reference gene primer amplification that nucleated cell counts were estimated. Measured with immunoSEQ multiplex PCR; TCRdb has only the in-frame clones, and not every one. D and trimming were read from the DNA, whereas the V and J calls and clone size are those reported in that table. The data show about 10,000 clones, roughly nine tenths seen once. The data are from a study of blood T cell repertoires in COVID-19. Study information: Samples came from the United States, Italy and Spain, spanning acute and convalescent COVID-19. PBMCs, B-cell-depleted T cells, or T cells were the source of the cDNA or gDNA that made up the material.

This CDR3 contains 13 residues. The V and J ends lost 5 bases and 4 bases respectively, with 11 bases between them. This receptor was taken from a human donor in a cohort sampled during active COVID-19. The chain links TRBV12-3 or TRBV12-4 to TRBJ1-2; D gene unclear. Sequencing was performed on peripheral blood. The CDR3 loop is CASSPSPSYGYTF. In DNA, the CDR3 is TGTGCCAGCAGTCCCTCTCCGAGCTATGGCTACACCTTC.